This TCR beta chain emerged from a study of technical replicates of blood from several donors. Trimming shortened V by 1 base and J by 2 bases, and 8 bases separated the two germline ends. CDR3 size: 15 residues. Germline assignment: CDR1 SGHTA and CDR2 FQGNSA. TCRdb's copy holds only in-frame clones and misses some; the assay was immunoSEQ multiplex PCR. Of approximately 68,000 clones in the sample, under 98% were seen once. Sequences were obtained from T cells isolated from PBMCs. The chain uses TRBV7-2 and TRBJ2-2; tentatively, D is TRBD1 (6 bases). The receptor's source is a human donor in good health. CDR3 bases: TGTGCCAGCAGCTTAGTGGGGACAAACACCGGGGAGCTGTTTTTT. Translation: CASSLVGTNTGELFF. The variable domain in full, with the rest retrieved from reference TRBV7-2 and TRBJ2-2, is GAGVSQSPSNKVTEKGKDVELRCDPISGHTALYWYRQSLGQGLEFLIYFQGNSAPDKSGLPSDRFSAERTGGSVSTLTIQRTQQEDSAVYLCASSLVGTNTGELFFGEGSRLTVL.